The 8 T cell receptor beta chains below all came from one sample that was sequenced in a study of naive and memory T cell subsets. The beta constant-region primer was an equimolar mix of two oligonucleotides covering TRBC1 and TRBC2. Each CDR3 protein is one row after TCRdb ran MiXCR on the UMI-ligation and nested PCR reads. The sample lists around 40,000 distinct CDR3 sequences; about 14% were seen once. Source material: effector memory CD4+ T cells from blood. Sample subset: effector memory, CD45RA- CD27-. Receptors were obtained from a human donor in good health.

This clonotype has only a few counts. The chain joins TRBV4-3 to TRBJ2-5; D remains ambiguous. V was pared by 0 bases and J by 0 bases, with 8 bases between. CDR1 LGHNA and CDR2 YSLEER come from the germline V gene. The CDR3 has 15 amino acids. For the CDR3, the DNA is TGCGCCAGCAGCCAAGAAGCCATGAACCAAGAGACCCAGTACTTC. Its translation: CASSQEAMNQETQYF.

The genes are TRBV6-2 or TRBV6-3 and TRBJ2-5; 8 bases are shared with TRBD1. This CDR3 has 14 residues. Trimming removed 6 bases from V and 1 base from J; junction bases left unmatched: 4. Per germline, CDR1 MNHEY and CDR2 SVGEGT. CDR3 protein: CASSDGTGQETQYF. CDR3 in DNA: TGTGCCAGCAGCGACGGGACAGGCCAAGAGACCCAGTACTTC.

The chain couples TRBV6-5 to TRBJ2-1; 11 bases agree with TRBD2. Trimming removed 5 bases from V and 7 bases from J; junction bases left unmatched: 7. From germline, CDR1 is MNHEY and CDR2 SVGAGI. The CDR3 contains 15 residues. The CDR3 spells CASSPGLAEKNEQFF. CDR3 bases: TGTGCCAGCAGTCCGGGACTAGCGGAAAAAAATGAGCAGTTCTTC.

A word on this clonotype: It may be a read error: a sequence one base away is much more abundant. The chain's CDR3 is CASSQGSGTGSYNEQFF. The CDR3 nucleotides are TGCGCCAGCAGCCAAGGTTCAGGGACAGGGTCCTACAATGAGCAGTTCTTC. The chain has TRBV4-3 and TRBJ2-1; 9 bases fit TRBD1. The V and J ends lost 1 base and 1 base, in that order; junction bases with no gene match: 5. CDR1 is LGHNA and CDR2 is YSLEER in the germline V gene. The CDR3 runs 17 residues.

V gene TRBV5-1 combines with J gene TRBJ2-5; no clear D gene. This CDR3 has 13 residues. Germline CDR1 is SGHRS and CDR2 is YFSETQ. V lost 3 bases to trimming and J lost 2 bases, with 8 bases between them. The CDR3 DNA reads as TGCGCCAGCAGCTCACACAGTCAAGAGACCCAGTACTTC. The encoded protein is CASSSHSQETQYF.

This clonotype was found many times. The genes are TRBV7-6 and TRBJ2-1, with a tentative D call TRBD1 (5 bases). Germline assignment: CDR1 SGHVS and CDR2 FNYEAQ. This CDR3 region has 16 residues. V gave up 1 base and J gave up 0 bases, with 10 bases separating them. The CDR3 DNA reads TGTGCCAGCAGCTTAGGATGGGGCAGCTCCTACAATGAGCAGTTCTTC. This sequence encodes CASSLGWGSSYNEQFF.

This clonotype came up many times. For the CDR3, the DNA is TGTGCCAGCAGCCAAGTCCGCGCAATGTTACAGGGAAGGACAGATACGCAGTATTTT. Protein: CASSQVRAMLQGRTDTQYF. V and J are TRBV14 and TRBJ2-3; D is perhaps TRBD1 (6 bases). The CDR3 loop spans 19 amino acids. Germline V gene data show CDR1 as SGHDN and CDR2 as FVKESK. V gave up 1 base and J gave up 3 bases, with 23 bases separating them.

The gene calls are TRBV7-2 and TRBJ2-3, with 12 positions matching TRBD2. Trimming at V came to 2 bases and at J to 1 base, leaving 1 base not matched to a gene. The CDR3 extends over 16 amino acids. Looked up from germline, CDR1 is SGHTA and CDR2 is FQGNSA. DNA for the CDR3: TGTGCCAGCAGCTTAAGACTAGCGGGGGGCACAGATACGCAGTATTTT. This gives the protein CASSLRLAGGTDTQYF.